This note documents a single TCR beta chain sequence. The antigen remains unidentified. The data stem from a study of cytomegalovirus exposure and HLA in healthy donors. About the study: Earlier work reported 110 million or so unique TCR beta sequences from some 170 million T cells. Broader study findings: Sequences of the TCR beta chain were said to predict the HLA-A and HLA-B alleles of most subjects accurately. Listed as cytomegalovirus-associated were approximately 160 TCR beta chains. Solely CMV serostatus was available to characterize immune exposure.

Germline loops: CDR1 SGHAT, CDR2 FQNNGV. V was clipped by 1 base and J by 2 bases, with 22 bases between them. This CDR3 comprises 19 residues. Primers for the PCR totalled 60 Vbeta and 13 Jbeta. Sequenced by immunoSEQ multiplex PCR; TCRdb stores in-frame clones only, minus some. The sample includes tens of thousands of clones, 83% of them seen just once. The sequence derives from a man between 25 and 39 years old in good health and CMV-seronegative. The chain links TRBV11-2 to TRBJ2-3, with D perhaps matching TRBD2 (5 bases). The material sequenced was PBMCs. The CDR3 bases are TGTGCCAGCAGCTTAGCTATGAGGGCGGTCTTACCTCCCACAGATACGCAGTATTTT. It yields the protein CASSLAMRAVLPPTDTQYF.